What follows describes a single T cell receptor beta chain. This sample was included in a study of Ad26.COV2.S vaccination and SARS-CoV-2 variants. Trimming took 3 bases from V and 0 from J; bases not matched to a gene: 5. In germline, CDR1 is SGHNT, CDR2 YYREEE (reference sequence). CDR3 length: 16 residues. Using immunoSEQ multiplex PCR, the repertoire was profiled, and TCRdb retains in-frame clones only, with some absent. The repertoire holds 510,000 or so clones, with about 83% as singletons. Treatment meaning: around 19 received Ad26.COV2.S at low or high dose, single or two shots; about 5 received placebo; per-sample allocation not given. Sampling happened 63 days after the first vaccine or placebo injection. SARS-CoV-2 spike from the Wuhan strain was encoded by the vaccine, an Ad26 vector.

This TCR was sampled from a person between 18 and 59 years old who received the Ad26.COV2.S COVID-19 vaccine or a placebo. The chain carries TRBV5-4 and TRBJ1-4; 7 nucleotides match TRBD1. The sample here was peripheral blood, taken in a trial of Ad26.COV2.S vaccine versus placebo. DNA of the CDR3: TGTGCCAGCAGCTATAGGGGGCGCGCAACTAATGAAAAACTGTTTTTT. Protein: CASSYRGRATNEKLFF.